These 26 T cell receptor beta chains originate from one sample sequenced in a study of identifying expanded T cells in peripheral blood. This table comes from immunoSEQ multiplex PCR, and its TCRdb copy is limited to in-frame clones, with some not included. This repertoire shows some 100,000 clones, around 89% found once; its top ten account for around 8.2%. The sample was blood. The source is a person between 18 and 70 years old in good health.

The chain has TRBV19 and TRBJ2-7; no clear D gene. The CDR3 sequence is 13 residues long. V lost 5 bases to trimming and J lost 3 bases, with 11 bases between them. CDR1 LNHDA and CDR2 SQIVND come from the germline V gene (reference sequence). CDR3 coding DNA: TGTGCCAGTAGTGAGACTGGATTCTACGAGCAGTACTTC. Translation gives CASSETGFYEQYF.

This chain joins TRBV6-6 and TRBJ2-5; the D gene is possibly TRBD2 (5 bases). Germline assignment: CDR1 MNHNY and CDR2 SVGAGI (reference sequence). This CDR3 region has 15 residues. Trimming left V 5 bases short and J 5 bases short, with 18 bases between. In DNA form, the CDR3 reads TGTGCCAGCAGTCTCGGCGAGCCCAGAGGGGAGACCCAGTACTTC. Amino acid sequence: CASSLGEPRGETQYF.

DNA of the CDR3: TGTGCCAGCAGCTTGCAGCCGGGACTAGCGGGAGTAGGGGAGCTGTTTTTT. It yields the protein CASSLQPGLAGVGELFF. This chain links TRBV5-6 with TRBJ2-2; 14 bases fit TRBD2. CDR3 size: 17 residues. Germline V CDR1 and CDR2: SGHDT, YYEEEE. V shed 1 base, J shed 8 bases, and the junction held 7 bases outside the gene matches.

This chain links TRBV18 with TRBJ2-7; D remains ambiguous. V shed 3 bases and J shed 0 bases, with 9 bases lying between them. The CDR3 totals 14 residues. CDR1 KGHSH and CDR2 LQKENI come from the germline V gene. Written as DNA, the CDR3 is TGTGCCAGCTCACCCCCCGGACCCTCCTACGAGCAGTACTTC. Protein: CASSPPGPSYEQYF.

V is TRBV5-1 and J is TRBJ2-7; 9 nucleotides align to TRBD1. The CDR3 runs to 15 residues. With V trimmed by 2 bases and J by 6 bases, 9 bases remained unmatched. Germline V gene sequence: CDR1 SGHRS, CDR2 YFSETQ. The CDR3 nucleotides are TGCGCCAGCAGCTTTTCCCCGGGACAGGGAGGCGAGCAGTACTTC. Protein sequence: CASSFSPGQGGEQYF.

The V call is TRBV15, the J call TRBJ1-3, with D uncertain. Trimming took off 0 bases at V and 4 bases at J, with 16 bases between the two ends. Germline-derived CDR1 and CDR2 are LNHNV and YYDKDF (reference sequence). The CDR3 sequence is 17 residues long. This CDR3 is CATSRDRGVIGGNTIYF. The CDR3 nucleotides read TGTGCCACCAGCAGAGATCGGGGAGTCATAGGGGGAAACACCATATATTTT.

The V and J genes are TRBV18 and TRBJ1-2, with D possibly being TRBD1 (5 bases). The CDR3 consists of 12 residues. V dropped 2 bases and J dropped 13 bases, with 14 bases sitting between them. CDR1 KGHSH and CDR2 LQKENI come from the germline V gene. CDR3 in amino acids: CASSPDTTDGTF. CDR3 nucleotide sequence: TGTGCCAGCTCACCAGACACGACAGACGGCACCTTC.

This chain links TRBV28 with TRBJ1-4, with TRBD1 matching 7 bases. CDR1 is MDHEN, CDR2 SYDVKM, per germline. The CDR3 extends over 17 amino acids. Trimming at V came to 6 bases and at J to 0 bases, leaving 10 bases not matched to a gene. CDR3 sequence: CASRETGVGATNEKLFF. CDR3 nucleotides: TGTGCCAGCAGAGAAACAGGGGTTGGGGCAACTAATGAAAAACTGTTTTTT.

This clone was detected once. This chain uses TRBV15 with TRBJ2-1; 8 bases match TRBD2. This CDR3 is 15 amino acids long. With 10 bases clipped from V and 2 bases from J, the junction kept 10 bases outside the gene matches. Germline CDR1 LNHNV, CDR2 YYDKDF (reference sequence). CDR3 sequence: CASQGGRTAYNEQFF. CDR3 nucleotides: TGTGCCAGCCAGGGCGGGAGGACCGCCTACAATGAGCAGTTCTTC.

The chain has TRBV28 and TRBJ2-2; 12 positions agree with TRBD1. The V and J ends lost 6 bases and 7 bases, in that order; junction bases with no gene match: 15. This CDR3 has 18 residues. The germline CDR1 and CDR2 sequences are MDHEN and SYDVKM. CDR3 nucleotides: TGTGCCAGCAGATCGACGGGGACAGGGGGCGCGAGTGGCGGGGAGCTGTTTTTT. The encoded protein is CASRSTGTGGASGGELFF. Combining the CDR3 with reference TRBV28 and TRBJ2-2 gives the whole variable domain DVKVTQSSRYLVKRTGEKVFLECVQDMDHENMFWYRQDPGLGLRLIYFSYDVKMKEKGDIPEGYSVSREKKERFSLILESASTNQTSMYLCASRSTGTGGASGGELFFGEGSRLTVL.

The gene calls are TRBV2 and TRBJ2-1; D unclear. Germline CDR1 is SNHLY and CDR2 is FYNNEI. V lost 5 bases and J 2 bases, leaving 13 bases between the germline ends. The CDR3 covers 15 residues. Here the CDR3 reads CASSRAQITYNEQFF. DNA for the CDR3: TGTGCCAGCAGTAGGGCACAGATCACCTACAATGAGCAGTTCTTC.

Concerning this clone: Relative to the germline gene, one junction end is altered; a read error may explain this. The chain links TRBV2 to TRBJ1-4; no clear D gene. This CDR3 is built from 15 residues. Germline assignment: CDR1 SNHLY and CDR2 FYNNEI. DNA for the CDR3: TGTGCCAGCAGTGAGTTGTGGAGGACTAACGAAAAACTGTTTTTT. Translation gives CASSELWRTNEKLFF. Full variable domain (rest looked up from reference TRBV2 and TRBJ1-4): EPEVTQTPSHQVTQMGQEVILRCVPISNHLYFYWYRQILGQKVEFLVSFYNNEISEKSEIFDDQFSVERPDGSNFTLKIRSTKLEDSAMYFCASSELWRTNEKLFFGSGTQLSVL.

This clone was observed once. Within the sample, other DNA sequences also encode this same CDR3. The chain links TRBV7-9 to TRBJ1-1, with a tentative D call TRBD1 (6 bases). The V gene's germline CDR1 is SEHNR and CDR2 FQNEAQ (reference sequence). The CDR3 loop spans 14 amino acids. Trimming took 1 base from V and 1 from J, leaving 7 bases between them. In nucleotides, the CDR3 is TGTGCCAGCAGCTTAGTGACAGGGAACACTGAAGCTTTCTTT. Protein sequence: CASSLVTGNTEAFF.

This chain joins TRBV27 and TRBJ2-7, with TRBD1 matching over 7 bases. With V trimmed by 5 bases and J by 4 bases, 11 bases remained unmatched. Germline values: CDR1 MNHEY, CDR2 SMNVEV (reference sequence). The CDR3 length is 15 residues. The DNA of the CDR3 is TGTGCCAGCAGTAAAGAAACAGGGGAGTGGTACGAGCAGTACTTC. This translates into CASSKETGEWYEQYF.

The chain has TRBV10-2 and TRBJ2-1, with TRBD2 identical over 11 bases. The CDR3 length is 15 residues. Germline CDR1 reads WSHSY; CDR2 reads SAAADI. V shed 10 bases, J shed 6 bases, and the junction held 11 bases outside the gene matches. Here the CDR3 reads CATGSPGLAANEQFF. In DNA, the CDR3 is TGCGCCACCGGTAGTCCGGGACTAGCGGCCAATGAGCAGTTCTTC.

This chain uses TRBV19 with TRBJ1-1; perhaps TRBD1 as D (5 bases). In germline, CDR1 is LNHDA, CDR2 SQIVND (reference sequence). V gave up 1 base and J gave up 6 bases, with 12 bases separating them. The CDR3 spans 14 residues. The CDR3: CASSIGGGIPEAFF. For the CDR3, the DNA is TGTGCCAGTAGTATAGGTGGGGGGATTCCTGAAGCTTTCTTT.

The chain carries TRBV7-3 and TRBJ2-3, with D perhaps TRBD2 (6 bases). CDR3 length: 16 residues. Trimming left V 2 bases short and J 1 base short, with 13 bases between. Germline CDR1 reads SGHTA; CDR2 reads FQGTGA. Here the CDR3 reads CASSLVAGTGTDTQYF. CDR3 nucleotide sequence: TGTGCCAGCAGCTTAGTTGCGGGGACCGGCACAGATACGCAGTATTTT.

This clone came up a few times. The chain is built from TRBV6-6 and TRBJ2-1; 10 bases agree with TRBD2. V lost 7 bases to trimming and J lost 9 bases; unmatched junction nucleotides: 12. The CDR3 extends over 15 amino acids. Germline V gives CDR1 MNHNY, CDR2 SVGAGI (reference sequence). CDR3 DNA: TGTGCCAGCATTTGGTCTAGCGGGAGCGTAAGTGAGCAGTTCTTC. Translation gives CASIWSSGSVSEQFF.

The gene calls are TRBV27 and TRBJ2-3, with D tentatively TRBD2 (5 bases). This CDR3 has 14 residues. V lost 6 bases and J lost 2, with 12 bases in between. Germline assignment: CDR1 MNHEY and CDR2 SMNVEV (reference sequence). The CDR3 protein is CASRRTPLTDTQYF. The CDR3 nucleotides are TGTGCCAGCAGGAGGACTCCTCTCACAGATACGCAGTATTTT.

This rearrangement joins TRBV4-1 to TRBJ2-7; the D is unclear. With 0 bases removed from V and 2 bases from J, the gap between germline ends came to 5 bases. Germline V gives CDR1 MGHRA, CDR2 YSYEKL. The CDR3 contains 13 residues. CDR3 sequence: CASSQDTAYEQYF. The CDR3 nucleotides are TGCGCCAGCAGCCAAGACACAGCCTACGAGCAGTACTTC.

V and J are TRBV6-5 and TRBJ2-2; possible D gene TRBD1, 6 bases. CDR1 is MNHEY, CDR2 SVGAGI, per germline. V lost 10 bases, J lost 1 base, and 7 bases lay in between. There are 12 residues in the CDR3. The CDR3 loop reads CATGVNTGELFF. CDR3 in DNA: TGTGCCACAGGGGTGAACACCGGGGAGCTGTTTTTT.

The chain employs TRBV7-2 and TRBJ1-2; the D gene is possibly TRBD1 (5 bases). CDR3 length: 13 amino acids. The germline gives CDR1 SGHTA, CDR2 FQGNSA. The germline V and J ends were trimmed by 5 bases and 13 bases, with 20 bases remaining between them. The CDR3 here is CASSPYTDIFSTF. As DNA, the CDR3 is TGTGCCAGCAGCCCATATACGGACATTTTCTCCACCTTC. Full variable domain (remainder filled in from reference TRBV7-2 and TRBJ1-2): GAGVSQSPSNKVTEKGKDVELRCDPISGHTALYWYRQSLGQGLEFLIYFQGNSAPDKSGLPSDRFSAERTGGSVSTLTIQRTQQEDSAVYLCASSPYTDIFSTFGSGTRLTVV.

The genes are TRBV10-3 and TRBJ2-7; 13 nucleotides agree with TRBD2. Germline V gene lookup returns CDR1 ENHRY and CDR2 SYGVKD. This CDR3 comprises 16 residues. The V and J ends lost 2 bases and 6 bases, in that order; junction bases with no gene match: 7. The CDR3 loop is CAISEAGTSGATEQYF. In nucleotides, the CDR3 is TGTGCCATCAGTGAGGCTGGGACTAGCGGGGCGACCGAGCAGTACTTC.

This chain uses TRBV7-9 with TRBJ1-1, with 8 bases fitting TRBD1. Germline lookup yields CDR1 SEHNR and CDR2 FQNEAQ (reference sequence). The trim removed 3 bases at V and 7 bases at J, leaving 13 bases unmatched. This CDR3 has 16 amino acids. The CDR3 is CASSLTGDPTLLEAFF. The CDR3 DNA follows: TGTGCCAGCAGCTTGACAGGGGACCCAACCCTGCTTGAAGCTTTCTTT.

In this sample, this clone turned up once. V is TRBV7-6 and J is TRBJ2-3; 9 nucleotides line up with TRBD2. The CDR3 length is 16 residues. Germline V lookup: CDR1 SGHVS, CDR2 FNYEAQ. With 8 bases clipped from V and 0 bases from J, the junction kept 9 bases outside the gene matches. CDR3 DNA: TGTGCCAGCGCGGTAGCGGGAGCCCCTAGCACAGATACGCAGTATTTT. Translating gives CASAVAGAPSTDTQYF.

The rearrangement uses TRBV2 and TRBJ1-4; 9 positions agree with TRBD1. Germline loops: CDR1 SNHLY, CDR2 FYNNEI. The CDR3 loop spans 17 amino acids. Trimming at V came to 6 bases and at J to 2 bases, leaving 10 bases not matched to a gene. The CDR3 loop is CASRNNRDRATNEKLFF. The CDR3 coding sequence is TGTGCCAGCAGAAATAACCGGGACAGGGCGACTAATGAAAAACTGTTTTTT.